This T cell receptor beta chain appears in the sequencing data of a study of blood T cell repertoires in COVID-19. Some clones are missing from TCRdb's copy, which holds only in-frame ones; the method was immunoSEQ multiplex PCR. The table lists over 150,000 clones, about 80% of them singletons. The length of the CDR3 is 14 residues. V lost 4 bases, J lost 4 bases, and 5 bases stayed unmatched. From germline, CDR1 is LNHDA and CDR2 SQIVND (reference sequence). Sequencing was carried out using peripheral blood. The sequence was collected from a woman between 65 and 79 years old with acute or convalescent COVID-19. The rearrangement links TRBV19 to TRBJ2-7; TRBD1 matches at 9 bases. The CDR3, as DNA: TGTGCCAGTAGTAGGGGACAGGGCGTTTACGAGCAGTACTTC. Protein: CASSRGQGVYEQYF.